The sequence of this T cell receptor (beta chain) was determined in a study of early T cells in non-severe SARS-CoV-2 infection. TCRdb ran MiXCR on the 5' RACE reads and lists one entry per CDR3 protein. The sample consists of 70,000 or so distinct CDR3 sequences, roughly 13% of them appearing once. The sample taken for sequencing was whole blood. The TCR comes from an adult who was a healthcare worker with PCR-confirmed SARS-CoV-2 infection or an uninfected control (not recorded which).

CDR3 bases: TGCAGTGCTCCTGGGAGGGGAAGACAGCCCCAGCATTTT. Its protein is CSAPGRGRQPQHF. This chain joins TRBV20-1 and TRBJ1-5, with D tentatively TRBD1 (5 bases). The CDR3 sequence is 13 residues long. The germline gives CDR1 DFQATT, CDR2 SNEGSKA (reference sequence). V dropped 5 bases and J dropped 7 bases, with 15 bases sitting between them.